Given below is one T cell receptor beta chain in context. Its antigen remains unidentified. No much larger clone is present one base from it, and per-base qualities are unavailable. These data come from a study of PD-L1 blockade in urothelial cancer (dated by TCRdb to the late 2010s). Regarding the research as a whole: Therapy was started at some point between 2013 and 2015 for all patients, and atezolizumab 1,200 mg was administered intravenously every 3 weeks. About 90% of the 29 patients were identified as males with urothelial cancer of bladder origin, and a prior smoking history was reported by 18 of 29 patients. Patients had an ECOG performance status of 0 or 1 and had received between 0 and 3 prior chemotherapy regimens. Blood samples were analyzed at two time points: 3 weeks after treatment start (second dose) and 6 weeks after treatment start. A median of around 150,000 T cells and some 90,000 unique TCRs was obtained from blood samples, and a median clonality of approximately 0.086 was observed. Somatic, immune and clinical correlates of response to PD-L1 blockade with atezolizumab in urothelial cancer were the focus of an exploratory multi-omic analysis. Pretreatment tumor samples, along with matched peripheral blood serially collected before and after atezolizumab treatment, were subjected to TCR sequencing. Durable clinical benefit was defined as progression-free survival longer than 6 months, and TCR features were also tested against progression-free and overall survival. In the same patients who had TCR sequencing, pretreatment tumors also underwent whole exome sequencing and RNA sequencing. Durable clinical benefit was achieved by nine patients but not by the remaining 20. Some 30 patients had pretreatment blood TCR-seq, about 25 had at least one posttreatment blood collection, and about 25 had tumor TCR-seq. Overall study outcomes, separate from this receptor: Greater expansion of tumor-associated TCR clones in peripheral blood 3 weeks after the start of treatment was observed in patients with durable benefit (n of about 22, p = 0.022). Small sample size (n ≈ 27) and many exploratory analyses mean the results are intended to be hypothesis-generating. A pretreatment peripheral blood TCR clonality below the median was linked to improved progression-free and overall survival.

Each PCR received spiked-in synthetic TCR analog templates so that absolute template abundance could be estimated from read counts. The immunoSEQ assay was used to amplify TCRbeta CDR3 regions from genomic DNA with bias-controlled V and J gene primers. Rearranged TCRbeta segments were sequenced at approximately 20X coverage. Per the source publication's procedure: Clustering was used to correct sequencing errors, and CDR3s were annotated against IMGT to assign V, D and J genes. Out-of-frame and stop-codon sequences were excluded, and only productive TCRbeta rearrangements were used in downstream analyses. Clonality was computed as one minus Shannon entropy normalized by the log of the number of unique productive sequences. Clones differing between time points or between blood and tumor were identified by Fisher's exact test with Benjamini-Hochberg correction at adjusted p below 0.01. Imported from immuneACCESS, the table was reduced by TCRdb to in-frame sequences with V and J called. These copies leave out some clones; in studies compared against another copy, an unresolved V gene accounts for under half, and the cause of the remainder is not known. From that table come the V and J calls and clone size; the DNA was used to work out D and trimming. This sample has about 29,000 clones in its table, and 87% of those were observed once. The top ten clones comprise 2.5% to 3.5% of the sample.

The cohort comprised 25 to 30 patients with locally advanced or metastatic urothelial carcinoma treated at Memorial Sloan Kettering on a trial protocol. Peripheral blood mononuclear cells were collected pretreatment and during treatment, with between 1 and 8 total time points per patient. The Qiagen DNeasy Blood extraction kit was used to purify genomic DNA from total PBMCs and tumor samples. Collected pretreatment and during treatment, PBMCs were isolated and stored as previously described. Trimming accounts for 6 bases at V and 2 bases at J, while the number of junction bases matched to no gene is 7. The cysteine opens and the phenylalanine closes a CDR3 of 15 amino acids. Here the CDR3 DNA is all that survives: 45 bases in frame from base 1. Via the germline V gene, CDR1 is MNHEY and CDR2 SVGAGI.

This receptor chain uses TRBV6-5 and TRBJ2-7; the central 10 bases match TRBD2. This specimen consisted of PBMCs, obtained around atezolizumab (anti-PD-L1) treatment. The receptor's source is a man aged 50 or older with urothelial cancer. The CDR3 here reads CASRGSGGNPYEQYF. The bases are TGTGCCAGCAGGGGTAGCGGGGGGAATCCCTACGAGCAGTACTTC.